The 29 T cell receptor beta chains below all came from one sample that was sequenced in a study of OX40 agonist ivuxolimab in advanced cancers. Sequencing was performed with immunoSEQ multiplex PCR; in TCRdb, only in-frame clones are kept and a portion is missing. The sample includes tens of thousands of clones, 90% seen only once; the top ten take approximately 0.69%. The source material was CD4+ or CD8+ T cells sorted from blood, sampled in a trial of the OX40 agonist ivuxolimab. All receptors derive from an adult with an advanced solid tumor such as melanoma, head and neck, liver or kidney cancer.

V usage is TRBV5-1 and J usage is TRBJ2-5; no clear D. The CDR3 is 14 amino acids. Per the germline V gene, CDR1 is SGHRS and CDR2 is YFSETQ. V gave up 4 bases and J gave up 0 bases, with 10 bases separating them. The CDR3 DNA reads as TGCGCCAGCAGCCTCGAAACGTACCAAGAGACCCAGTACTTC. Amino acid sequence: CASSLETYQETQYF.

This clone was counted a single time. The V and J genes are TRBV27 and TRBJ2-2; D remains unclear. CDR1 is MNHEY and CDR2 is SMNVEV in the germline V gene (reference sequence). The CDR3 extends over 15 amino acids. V was cut by 2 bases and J by 0 bases, with 7 bases left in between. The chain's CDR3 is CASSLAPSNTGELFF. In DNA, the CDR3 is TGTGCCAGCAGTTTAGCGCCTTCGAACACCGGGGAGCTGTTTTTT.

The rearrangement joins TRBV7-2 to TRBJ1-6; D is undetermined. Germline V CDR1 and CDR2: SGHTA, FQGNSA. The CDR3 length is 14 residues. Trimming took off 3 bases at V and 5 bases at J, with 8 bases between the two ends. The CDR3 here is CASSLTRDNSPLHF. In DNA, the CDR3 is TGTGCCAGCAGCTTGACCCGAGATAATTCACCCCTCCACTTT.

V gene TRBV5-1 combines with J gene TRBJ2-3; TRBD2 might be the D (5 bases). Germline CDR1 reads SGHRS; CDR2 reads YFSETQ. V was pared by 0 bases and J by 3 bases, with 8 bases between. The CDR3 consists of 14 residues. In nucleotides, the CDR3 is TGCGCCAGCAGCTTGGGGGGAGCTACAGATACGCAGTATTTT. This sequence encodes CASSLGGATDTQYF.

This clone has only one observation. This chain links TRBV5-6 with TRBJ1-5; no firm D call. V lost 4 bases to trimming and J lost 1 base, with 15 bases between them. The V gene's germline CDR1 is SGHDT and CDR2 YYEEEE. This CDR3 spans 16 amino acids. CDR3 DNA sequence: TGTGCCAGCAGCCGGGAACCGGGATTGAGCAATCAGCCCCAGCATTTT. Translation: CASSREPGLSNQPQHF.

This chain uses TRBV5-6 with TRBJ2-1; 8 bases line up with TRBD1. The ends lost 4 bases at V and 1 base at J; junction bases unmatched: 4. Germline V CDR1 and CDR2: SGHDT, YYEEEE. The CDR3 has 15 residues. CDR3: CASSPGTGSYNEQFF. CDR3 sequence (DNA): TGTGCCAGCAGCCCCGGGACAGGTTCCTACAATGAGCAGTTCTTC. Variable domain in full (rest from reference TRBV5-6 and TRBJ2-1): DAGVTQSPTHLIKTRGQQVTLRCSPKSGHDTVSWYQQALGQGPQFIFQYYEEEERQRGNFPDRFSGHQFPNYSSELNVNALLLGDSALYLCASSPGTGSYNEQFFGPGTRLTVL.

This chain connects TRBV10-3 to TRBJ1-1; 9 nucleotides line up with TRBD1. The junction had 5 bases not matched to a gene; V was cut back by 6 bases and J by 3 bases. The CDR3 loop spans 14 amino acids. Germline CDR1 reads ENHRY; CDR2 reads SYGVKD. In nucleotides, the CDR3 is TGTGCCATCAGCCGACAGGGGGGGGACACTGAAGCTTTCTTT. Translation: CAISRQGGDTEAFF.

Here the CDR3 reads CASSRIPDRGRHNEQFF. CDR3 in DNA: TGTGCCAGCAGTCGGATCCCAGACAGGGGAAGGCACAATGAGCAGTTCTTC. The V and J genes are TRBV11-1 and TRBJ2-1, with 8 bases matching TRBD1. The CDR3 loop spans 17 amino acids. CDR1 is SGHAT and CDR2 is FQDESV in the germline V gene (reference sequence). The ends lost 6 bases at V and 5 bases at J; junction bases unmatched: 15.

The genes are TRBV9 and TRBJ2-5, with 8 bases aligning to TRBD2. Germline CDR1 and CDR2: SGDLS and YYNGEE. V trimming: 4 bases; J trimming: 5 bases; junction bases outside the gene matches: 10. The CDR3 runs to 15 residues. CDR3 residues: CASSRGLVEGETQYF. The CDR3 coding sequence is TGTGCCAGCAGCAGGGGACTAGTCGAGGGGGAGACCCAGTACTTC.

This rearrangement joins TRBV30 to TRBJ2-7, with D maybe TRBD1 (6 bases). CDR1 is GTSNPN, CDR2 SVGIG, per germline (reference sequence). The V end was cut by 1 base, the J end by 4 bases, with 11 bases between. This CDR3 contains 13 residues. CDR3 region: CAWSGQADYEQYF. The CDR3 region has the DNA TGTGCCTGGAGTGGACAGGCTGATTACGAGCAGTACTTC.

The chain employs TRBV9 and TRBJ2-5; a possible D gene is TRBD1 (6 bases). The CDR3 has 16 residues. Between the trimmed V and J ends, which lost 1 base and 4 bases, there was a span of 17 bases. Germline CDR1 reads SGDLS; CDR2 reads YYNGEE. CDR3 residues: CASSVQTGMGRETQYF. CDR3 in DNA: TGTGCCAGCAGCGTACAAACAGGGATGGGTAGAGAGACCCAGTACTTC.

The V call is TRBV6-5, the J call TRBJ2-5; 7 bases map to TRBD2. Germline V lookup: CDR1 MNHEY, CDR2 SVGAGI. The CDR3 contains 13 residues. J was trimmed by 4 bases and V by 6 bases; bases with no gene match: 5. The CDR3, as DNA: TGTGCCAGCAGACCAGCGGGAACAGAGACCCAGTACTTC. Translating it yields CASRPAGTETQYF.

The chain carries TRBV18 and TRBJ2-2, with 12 bases matching TRBD1. CDR1 and CDR2 (germline): KGHSH, LQKENI. Germline trimming cut 0 bases from V and 4 bases from J; bases unmatched to any gene: 3. The CDR3 is 17 residues long. The CDR3 DNA reads TGTGCCAGCTCACCACCCGGGACAGGGGGCGGCACCGGGGAGCTGTTTTTT. Encoded protein: CASSPPGTGGGTGELFF.

The chain carries TRBV4-2 and TRBJ2-3; 10 bases agree with TRBD2. The CDR3 runs to 17 residues. The V segment lost 3 bases and the J segment 0 bases; nucleotides outside the gene matches: 6. Germline-derived CDR1 and CDR2 are LGHNA and YNFKEQ. CDR3 DNA sequence: TGTGCCAGCAGCCACTCCCCGACTAGCGGGAGCACAGATACGCAGTATTTT. It encodes CASSHSPTSGSTDTQYF.

The chain's CDR3 is CASSLGGVPYEQYF. Here the CDR3 DNA reads TGTGCCAGCAGCTTGGGGGGAGTACCCTACGAGCAGTACTTC. This chain connects TRBV13 to TRBJ2-7, with TRBD2 as a possible D gene (6 bases). CDR1 PRHDT and CDR2 FYEKMQ come from the germline V gene (reference sequence). V shed 3 bases and J shed 2 bases, with 11 bases lying between them. There are 14 residues in the CDR3. The full variable domain, rest sourced from reference TRBV13 and TRBJ2-7, is AAGVIQSPRHLIKEKRETATLKCYPIPRHDTVYWYQQGPGQDPQFLISFYEKMQSDKGSIPDRFSAQQFSDYHSELNMSSLELGDSALYFCASSLGGVPYEQYFGPGTRLTVT.

V usage is TRBV7-6 and J usage is TRBJ1-4; weak D call: TRBD1 (5 bases). V lost 4 bases, J lost 4 bases, and 10 bases lay in between. The germline CDR1 and CDR2 sequences are SGHVS and FNYEAQ. The CDR3 loop spans 14 amino acids. CDR3 region: CASSSGPDNEKLFF. The CDR3 DNA sequence: TGTGCCAGCAGCTCGGGACCGGATAATGAAAAACTGTTTTTT.

V and J are TRBV28 and TRBJ2-7, with D tentatively TRBD2 (6 bases). CDR3 length: 11 amino acids. The germline gives CDR1 MDHEN, CDR2 SYDVKM. Between the trimmed V and J ends, which lost 7 bases and 4 bases, there was a span of 8 bases. CDR3 sequence: CASMGGYEQYF. The CDR3 region has the DNA TGTGCCAGCATGGGGGGTTACGAGCAGTACTTC.

This chain links TRBV7-6 with TRBJ2-1, with D unresolved. This CDR3 spans 13 amino acids. Germline-derived CDR1 and CDR2 are SGHVS and FNYEAQ. V was clipped by 5 bases and J by 9 bases, with 14 bases between them. CDR3 amino acids: CASSQGPYSEQFF. The CDR3 DNA is TGTGCCAGCAGCCAAGGACCCTACTCTGAGCAGTTCTTC.

This clone was seen only once. The chain links TRBV27 to TRBJ1-1; D is ambiguous. There are 14 residues in the CDR3. The germline V gene encodes CDR1 MNHEY and CDR2 SMNVEV (reference sequence). V was trimmed by 2 bases and J by 5 bases, leaving 12 bases between them. Here the CDR3 DNA reads TGTGCCAGCAGTTTAACGACCCTGGGTACTGAAGCTTTCTTT. This gives the protein CASSLTTLGTEAFF.

The chain uses TRBV4-1 and TRBJ2-1; 7 positions match TRBD2. V shed 3 bases and J 8 bases; nucleotides not matched to a gene: 4. This CDR3 comprises 13 residues. Per germline, CDR1 MGHRA and CDR2 YSYEKL. CDR3 nucleotide sequence: TGCGCCAGCAGCCAGGGGAGGGGCTATGAGCAGTTCTTC. This sequence encodes CASSQGRGYEQFF.

The chain combines TRBV6-5 with TRBJ2-7; D perhaps matches TRBD1 (6 bases). The CDR3 length is 14 residues. The V gene's germline CDR1 is MNHEY and CDR2 SVGAGI. Trimming took 4 bases from V and 6 from J, leaving 16 bases between them. The CDR3 DNA follows: TGTGCCAGCAGTTCTGGACAGAGGGGTCGCGAGCAGTACTTC. It yields the protein CASSSGQRGREQYF.

The rearrangement uses TRBV14 and TRBJ2-2; 9 bases map to TRBD2. The germline V gene encodes CDR1 SGHDN and CDR2 FVKESK. Trimming at V came to 1 base and at J to 1 base, leaving 16 bases not matched to a gene. The CDR3 spans 21 residues. The CDR3: CASSQVSILAGQRWNTGELFF. As DNA, the CDR3 is TGTGCCAGCAGCCAAGTATCTATCCTAGCGGGACAGAGGTGGAACACCGGGGAGCTGTTTTTT.

The V and J genes are TRBV6-1 and TRBJ2-7, with 14 bases that match TRBD2. Germline lookup yields CDR1 MNHNS and CDR2 SASEGT. V was pared by 6 bases and J by 3 bases, with 1 base of the junction left unmatched. The CDR3 is 14 amino acids. CDR3 bases: TGTGCCAGCAGGGGACTAGCGGGGGACTACGAGCAGTACTTC. Translation gives CASRGLAGDYEQYF.

This clone was seen once. The CDR3 spells CASSVGHVSNQPQHF. The CDR3, as DNA: TGTGCCAGCAGTGTCGGACACGTTAGCAATCAGCCCCAGCATTTT. The rearrangement joins TRBV2 to TRBJ1-5; perhaps TRBD1 as D (5 bases). The length of the CDR3 is 15 residues. Trimming took 4 bases from V and 0 from J, leaving 10 bases between them. CDR1 is SNHLY and CDR2 is FYNNEI in the germline V gene. The full variable domain, rest sourced from reference TRBV2 and TRBJ1-5, is EPEVTQTPSHQVTQMGQEVILRCVPISNHLYFYWYRQILGQKVEFLVSFYNNEISEKSEIFDDQFSVERPDGSNFTLKIRSTKLEDSAMYFCASSVGHVSNQPQHFGDGTRLSIL.

V is TRBV28 and J is TRBJ1-5; the D gene is possibly TRBD1 (5 bases). Germline CDR1 and CDR2: MDHEN and SYDVKM. This CDR3 spans 13 amino acids. Trimming cost V 8 bases and J 4 bases, with 12 bases left between them. This CDR3 is CASGGQGNQPQHF. In DNA form, the CDR3 reads TGTGCCAGCGGAGGGCAGGGAAATCAGCCCCAGCATTTT.

This sequence joins TRBV5-6 and TRBJ2-5; 8 bases are shared with TRBD2. The CDR3 consists of 15 residues. The trim removed 6 bases at V and 2 bases at J, leaving 9 bases unmatched. The germline V gene has CDR1 SGHDT and CDR2 YYEEEE. In DNA form, the CDR3 reads TGTGCCAGCATGGCCAGCGGGAGAGTTCAAGAGACCCAGTACTTC. This sequence encodes CASMASGRVQETQYF.

The rearrangement uses TRBV11-1 and TRBJ2-7; 11 positions match TRBD2. The V and J ends lost 3 bases and 1 base, in that order; junction bases with no gene match: 2. The CDR3 runs to 15 residues. CDR1 and CDR2 from the germline V gene are SGHAT and FQDESV (reference sequence). The CDR3 DNA reads TGTGCCAGCAGCTTCTCTAGCGGGAGGTCCTACGAGCAGTACTTC. Translated, it gives CASSFSSGRSYEQYF.

The V and J genes are TRBV19 and TRBJ2-3, with TRBD1 matching over 11 bases. Germline CDR1 LNHDA, CDR2 SQIVND (reference sequence). The CDR3 has 18 residues. Trimming cost V 3 bases and J 1 base; bases outside gene matches: 9. The CDR3 DNA sequence: TGTGCCAGTAGTATCGCTGCGCGGACAGGGGGCGGCACAGATACGCAGTATTTT. This gives the protein CASSIAARTGGGTDTQYF.

The chain recombines TRBV4-3 with TRBJ2-1, with TRBD2 identical over 11 bases. The length of the CDR3 is 16 residues. The ends lost 2 bases at V and 1 base at J; junction bases unmatched: 1. Germline values: CDR1 LGHNA, CDR2 YSLEER. CDR3 protein: CASSQRTSGSYNEQFF. The CDR3 nucleotides are TGCGCCAGCAGCCAACGGACTAGCGGGTCCTACAATGAGCAGTTCTTC.